The 10 T cell receptor beta chains below were found in one sample sequenced in a study of shared clonotypes between healthy human individuals (dated by TCRdb to about 2020). Library preparation employed the immunoSEQ multiplex PCR assay. TCRdb took over this immuneACCESS table, retaining in-frame rearrangements with V and J assigned. Such tables are incomplete; in checked studies, under half of the missing clones stem from an unresolved V gene, and the remainder is unexplained. The sample includes some 1.5 million clones, with 98% observed a single time. The ten biggest clones cover roughly 0.4% of the sample. The sequenced sample consisted of naive CD4+ T cells sorted from blood. The cell subset or site label on this specimen signifies: CD45RA+ positively selected. Receptors originate from a man aged 30 to 39 in good health.

This rearrangement joins TRBV5-4 to TRBJ2-5, with D possibly matching TRBD2 (6 bases). Between the trimmed V and J ends, which lost 0 bases and 2 bases, there was a span of 14 bases. The CDR3 totals 16 residues. Germline V gene sequence: CDR1 SGHNT, CDR2 YYREEE (reference sequence). The CDR3 here is CASSLAPGARQETQYF. The CDR3 coding sequence is TGTGCCAGCAGCTTGGCGCCGGGAGCGCGTCAAGAGACCCAGTACTTC.

This clone was counted once. This chain uses TRBV19 with TRBJ1-2; 8 positions agree with TRBD1. The CDR3 covers 14 residues. Unmatched junction bases numbered 7, after V lost 7 bases and J lost 3 bases. Germline values: CDR1 LNHDA, CDR2 SQIVND (reference sequence). This CDR3 is CASNKAGGDYGYTF. Written as DNA, the CDR3 is TGTGCCAGTAATAAGGCAGGGGGCGACTATGGCTACACCTTC.

The chain carries TRBV28 and TRBJ1-3; D gene uncertain. The germline gives CDR1 MDHEN, CDR2 SYDVKM. The CDR3 runs 13 residues. The V and J ends lost 5 bases and 2 bases respectively, with 7 bases between them. The CDR3 nucleotides are TGTGCCAGCAGTACCCCCGCTGGAAACACCATATATTTT. Amino acids: CASSTPAGNTIYF.

J is TRBJ2-7 and V is TRBV15, with D maybe TRBD1 (6 bases). The CDR3 extends over 17 amino acids. CDR1 is LNHNV and CDR2 is YYDKDF in the germline V gene (reference sequence). Trimming took off 0 bases at V and 3 bases at J, with 18 bases between the two ends. In DNA, the CDR3 is TGTGCCACCAGCAGAGATCAAGGCGGCAGGGGCCACTACGAGCAGTACTTC. It specifies CATSRDQGGRGHYEQYF.

CDR3 coding DNA: TGTGCCAGCAGCTTAGTCTGGACAGGGAGTGGCTACACCTTC. It is translated as CASSLVWTGSGYTF. V gene TRBV7-2 combines with J gene TRBJ1-2; 8 nucleotides line up with TRBD1. Germline V CDR1 and CDR2: SGHTA, FQGNSA. The length of the CDR3 is 14 residues. Losses at the gene ends were 1 base for V and 7 bases for J; bases not matched to a gene: 5.

This clone was seen once. The chain employs TRBV9 and TRBJ2-3, with TRBD2 as a possible D gene (6 bases). CDR3 size: 16 residues. Between the trimmed V and J ends, which lost 4 bases and 3 bases, there was a span of 18 bases. The V gene's germline CDR1 is SGDLS and CDR2 YYNGEE. The CDR3 DNA reads as TGTGCCAGCAGCAGTCAGGGAGGTCTTATGACAGATACGCAGTATTTT. Protein: CASSSQGGLMTDTQYF.

Comments on this clone: Additional DNA sequences in this sample encode the identical CDR3. This chain joins TRBV5-6 and TRBJ2-7, with D uncertain. CDR1 and CDR2 from the germline V gene are SGHDT and YYEEEE. The CDR3 is 14 amino acids. Trimming removed 0 bases from V and 0 bases from J, with 7 bases in between. The CDR3 sequence: CASSLAGGSYEQYF. The CDR3 DNA is TGTGCCAGCAGCTTGGCAGGTGGCTCCTACGAGCAGTACTTC.

The chain employs TRBV9 and TRBJ1-5; D perhaps matches TRBD1 (6 bases). V was trimmed by 4 bases and J by 7 bases, leaving 12 bases between them. Germline CDR1 reads SGDLS; CDR2 reads YYNGEE. This CDR3 contains 13 residues. The CDR3 sequence: CASSRQVGQPQHF. The CDR3 nucleotides are TGTGCCAGCAGCAGACAGGTTGGCCAGCCCCAGCATTTT.

A remark on this clone: One end of the junction is discordant with germline, which a read error may explain. This chain joins TRBV29-1 and TRBJ2-5; TRBD2 is a possible D gene (7 bases). CDR1 is SQVTM, CDR2 ANQGSEA, per germline. The CDR3 spans 15 residues. The CDR3 DNA reads as TGCAGCGTGGAAGGGAGGGGGGACATCCAAGAGACCCAGTACTTC. Protein product: CSVEGRGDIQETQYF.

The chain has TRBV2 and TRBJ2-5; a weak D match, TRBD1 (6 bases). V was clipped by 0 bases and J by 3 bases, with 11 bases between them. The CDR3 covers 15 residues. Looked up from germline, CDR1 is SNHLY and CDR2 is FYNNEI. In DNA, the CDR3 is TGTGCCAGCAGTGAAGCGCGTTGGACAGAAGAGACCCAGTACTTC. Its translation is CASSEARWTEETQYF.